This entry lists 26 T cell receptor beta chains sequenced from one sample in a study of cytomegalovirus exposure and HLA in healthy donors. Profiling relied on immunoSEQ multiplex PCR, and the TCRdb table lists in-frame clones only, not all of them. The sample carries 150,000 to 200,000 clones, approximately 86% recorded once. Material for sequencing was PBMCs. The receptors here all came from a man between 18 and 29 years old in good health and CMV-seropositive.

J is TRBJ2-2 and V is TRBV13; D call uncertain. This CDR3 spans 15 amino acids. V was trimmed by 5 bases and J by 0 bases, leaving 10 bases between them. CDR1 PRHDT and CDR2 FYEKMQ come from the germline V gene (reference sequence). CDR3 residues: CASSHAPSNTGELFF. Here the CDR3 DNA reads TGTGCCAGCAGCCATGCGCCGTCGAACACCGGGGAGCTGTTTTTT.

The V gene is TRBV20-1, the J gene TRBJ2-1; TRBD2 matches 7 bases. The germline CDR1 and CDR2 sequences are DFQATT and SNEGSKA (reference sequence). V was pared by 3 bases and J by 12 bases, with 5 bases of the junction left unmatched. CDR3 size: 11 residues. The CDR3 region has the DNA TGCAGTGCTAGTAACCCGGGGGGGCAGTTCTTC. It specifies CSASNPGGQFF.

The chain has TRBV4-3 and TRBJ2-1, with D tentatively TRBD2 (5 bases). The germline V gene has CDR1 LGHNA and CDR2 YSLEER. Trimming pared 1 base from V and 6 bases from J, leaving 16 bases between. The CDR3 totals 16 residues. The CDR3 reads CASSQVYSGAFNEQFF. The DNA of the CDR3 is TGCGCCAGCAGCCAAGTATACAGCGGAGCTTTCAATGAGCAGTTCTTC.

The rearrangement joins TRBV27 to TRBJ1-1, with 8 bases that match TRBD1. The CDR3 has 15 residues. Germline-derived CDR1 and CDR2 are MNHEY and SMNVEV (reference sequence). The trim removed 5 bases at V and 1 base at J, leaving 6 bases unmatched. The CDR3 protein is CASSPMGTGNTEAFF. As DNA, the CDR3 is TGTGCCAGCAGTCCGATGGGGACAGGGAACACTGAAGCTTTCTTT.

This chain connects TRBV7-9 to TRBJ2-3; 8 nucleotides agree with TRBD1. Germline V CDR1 and CDR2: SEHNR, FQNEAQ (reference sequence). The CDR3 runs to 12 residues. V trimming: 4 bases; J trimming: 9 bases; junction bases outside the gene matches: 3. The CDR3 protein is CASSSDRDTQYF. The CDR3 DNA reads TGTGCCAGCAGCTCGGACAGGGACACGCAGTATTTT.

This chain connects TRBV6-5 to TRBJ1-2; 9 bases map to TRBD1. The CDR3 spans 15 residues. CDR1 and CDR2 (germline): MNHEY, SVGAGI. The V gene end was trimmed by 6 bases and the J gene end by 5 bases; junction bases not matched to a gene: 10. The CDR3 is CASSPTGTGRYGYTF. In DNA, the CDR3 is TGTGCCAGCAGCCCTACCGGGACAGGGAGGTATGGCTACACCTTC.

This clone has just one count. The chain joins TRBV7-6 to TRBJ1-2; D gene unclear. Trimming shortened V by 1 base and J by 0 bases, and 9 bases separated the two germline ends. This CDR3 region has 15 residues. In germline, CDR1 is SGHVS, CDR2 FNYEAQ. The CDR3 sequence: CASSLETLPNYGYTF. CDR3 coding DNA: TGTGCCAGCAGCTTAGAAACGCTACCTAACTATGGCTACACCTTC.

This clone was detected many times. CDR3 amino acids: CASSAYRDTGELFF. The DNA of the CDR3 is TGTGCCAGCAGTGCATACAGGGACACCGGGGAGCTGTTTTTT. The rearrangement uses TRBV25-1 and TRBJ2-2; D might be TRBD1 (6 bases). Germline loops: CDR1 MGHDK, CDR2 SYGVNS. V shed 4 bases and J shed 3 bases, with 9 bases lying between them. This CDR3 is 14 amino acids long.

The chain couples TRBV4-2 to TRBJ1-1, with D unclear. V gave up 7 bases and J gave up 2 bases, with 8 bases separating them. CDR1 is LGHNA and CDR2 is YNFKEQ in the germline V gene. CDR3 length: 12 residues. This CDR3 is CASTGLNTEAFF. The DNA for the CDR3 is TGTGCCAGCACTGGACTAAACACTGAAGCTTTCTTT.

The CDR3 DNA follows: TGCGCCAGCAGCCAGTCACAGGCAGGGTATAATTCACCCCTCCACTTT. This gives the protein CASSQSQAGYNSPLHF. The J gene is TRBJ1-6, the V gene TRBV4-3, with a weak D call TRBD1 (5 bases). This CDR3 is 16 amino acids long. CDR1 and CDR2 from the germline V gene are LGHNA and YSLEER. Deletions cut 3 bases from V and 4 bases from J, with 13 bases between.

V is TRBV19 and J is TRBJ2-7, with D possibly TRBD1 on 5 matching bases. The CDR3 consists of 14 residues. V was clipped by 3 bases and J by 2 bases, with 11 bases between them. The V gene's germline CDR1 is LNHDA and CDR2 SQIVND (reference sequence). Here the CDR3 reads CASSMVPQAYEQYF. CDR3 DNA sequence: TGTGCCAGTAGTATGGTGCCACAGGCCTACGAGCAGTACTTC.

This rearrangement joins TRBV28 to TRBJ2-3, with a weak D call TRBD1 (6 bases). This CDR3 has 15 amino acids. Germline-derived CDR1 and CDR2 are MDHEN and SYDVKM. The V gene lost 5 bases and the J gene lost 2 bases, with 14 bases spanning the gap. The CDR3 DNA is TGTGCCAGCAGTGTAACCAGGGGTTACACAGATACGCAGTATTTT. Amino acid sequence: CASSVTRGYTDTQYF. The whole variable domain, filled in from reference TRBV28 and TRBJ2-3, reads DVKVTQSSRYLVKRTGEKVFLECVQDMDHENMFWYRQDPGLGLRLIYFSYDVKMKEKGDIPEGYSVSREKKERFSLILESASTNQTSMYLCASSVTRGYTDTQYFGPGTRLTVL.

The genes are TRBV27 and TRBJ2-2; weak D call: TRBD2 (5 bases). CDR1 is MNHEY and CDR2 is SMNVEV in the germline V gene (reference sequence). The CDR3 length is 13 residues. Trimming cost V 10 bases and J 3 bases, with 12 bases left between them. The CDR3 protein is CATGLHYTGELFF. CDR3 sequence (DNA): TGTGCCACCGGACTGCATTACACCGGGGAGCTGTTTTTT.

The chain joins TRBV7-9 to TRBJ1-1; D perhaps matches TRBD1 (5 bases). From germline, CDR1 is SEHNR and CDR2 FQNEAQ (reference sequence). The germline V and J ends were trimmed by 6 bases and 4 bases, with 9 bases remaining between them. CDR3 length equals 12 residues. The CDR3 region has the DNA TGTGCCAGCAGTGGACACAGCACTGAAGCTTTCTTT. It yields the protein CASSGHSTEAFF.

This clone occurred a few times. The chain is built from TRBV5-6 and TRBJ1-2, with D maybe TRBD1 (6 bases). The V end was cut by 4 bases, the J end by 2 bases, with 9 bases between. Germline V lookup: CDR1 SGHDT, CDR2 YYEEEE. The CDR3 is 13 amino acids. CDR3 nucleotides: TGTGCCAGCAGCCTAAGGGGGAACTATGGCTACACCTTC. This encodes CASSLRGNYGYTF.

The chain combines TRBV6-6 with TRBJ1-2; 9 bases are a match to TRBD1. Germline CDR1 MNHNY, CDR2 SVGAGI (reference sequence). This CDR3 contains 15 residues. V lost 2 bases and J lost 8; bases outside the gene matches: 9. CDR3 DNA: TGTGCCAGCAGTTACGGTTGGGGACAGGGAGAGGGCTACACCTTC. Its translation: CASSYGWGQGEGYTF.

V gene TRBV28 combines with J gene TRBJ2-5, with 9 positions matching TRBD2. This CDR3 is 14 amino acids long. Trimming removed 2 bases from V and 7 bases from J; junction bases left unmatched: 5. CDR1 is MDHEN, CDR2 SYDVKM, per germline. CDR3 region: CASSLTSGPWTQYF. DNA of the CDR3: TGTGCCAGCAGTTTAACTAGCGGGCCATGGACCCAGTACTTC.

This CDR3 reads CASRGTEYTEAFF. As DNA, the CDR3 is TGCGCCAGCAGAGGGACAGAATACACTGAAGCTTTCTTT. The chain is built from TRBV4-3 and TRBJ1-1; 7 positions match TRBD1. Germline values: CDR1 LGHNA, CDR2 YSLEER. The CDR3 runs 13 residues. V lost 6 bases, J lost 3 bases, and 4 bases stayed unmatched.

V gene TRBV6-5 combines with J gene TRBJ1-1; a possible D gene is TRBD1 (6 bases). The CDR3 is 13 residues long. The V end was cut by 2 bases, the J end by 4 bases, with 8 bases between. The germline V gene encodes CDR1 MNHEY and CDR2 SVGAGI. The CDR3, as DNA: TGTGCCAGCAGTTACACAGGGAGCACTGAAGCTTTCTTT. Protein: CASSYTGSTEAFF.

This clone was seen more than once but under ten times. The chain recombines TRBV2 with TRBJ1-5; a weak D match, TRBD1 (6 bases). Trimming left V 4 bases short and J 3 bases short, with 7 bases between. The CDR3 extends over 13 amino acids. Germline V CDR1 and CDR2: SNHLY, FYNNEI. CDR3 nucleotide sequence: TGTGCCAGCAGTGGGACAGTCAATCAGCCCCAGCATTTT. Its translation is CASSGTVNQPQHF.

The chain carries TRBV2 and TRBJ1-6, with unresolved D. Germline values: CDR1 SNHLY, CDR2 FYNNEI. Trimming removed 9 bases from V and 8 bases from J, with 14 bases in between. The CDR3 is 13 amino acids. The CDR3 region has the DNA TGTGCCAGAAGGTTACTCGGGGATTCACCCCTCCACTTT. Translated, it gives CARRLLGDSPLHF.

In DNA, the CDR3 is TGCGCCAGCAGCTTGTACTCTGGGGCCAACGTCCTGACTTTC. Amino acids: CASSLYSGANVLTF. The gene calls are TRBV5-1 and TRBJ2-6, with D unclear. In germline, CDR1 is SGHRS, CDR2 YFSETQ. V lost 1 base to trimming and J lost 0 bases, with 2 bases between them. The CDR3 spans 14 residues.

The chain is built from TRBV29-1 and TRBJ2-2, with 13 bases fitting TRBD2. CDR1 and CDR2 from the germline V gene are SQVTM and ANQGSEA. CDR3 length: 15 residues. V was pared by 5 bases and J by 5 bases, with 5 bases of the junction left unmatched. The CDR3 nucleotides read TGCAGCGTTCGGACTAGCGGGAGTGGAACCGGGGAGCTGTTTTTT. Protein: CSVRTSGSGTGELFF.

This sequence joins TRBV11-2 and TRBJ2-5, with TRBD1 matching 11 bases. Germline V gene sequence: CDR1 SGHAT, CDR2 FQNNGV. V shed 5 bases and J 3 bases; nucleotides not matched to a gene: 5. The CDR3 has 15 amino acids. CDR3 region: CASSGGTGGEETQYF. The CDR3 DNA reads as TGTGCCAGCAGCGGCGGGACAGGGGGTGAAGAGACCCAGTACTTC.

This clone has ten or more counts. The CDR3 spells CASSQDGAGNYGYTF. The CDR3 DNA sequence: TGTGCCAGCAGCCAAGATGGGGCAGGGAACTATGGCTACACCTTC. This chain connects TRBV4-2 to TRBJ1-2; D is possibly TRBD1 (5 bases). Germline V gene sequence: CDR1 LGHNA, CDR2 YNFKEQ. Trimming took 0 bases from V and 2 from J, leaving 10 bases between them. The CDR3 spans 15 residues.

This clone showed up just once. The chain recombines TRBV5-8 with TRBJ1-2; D is uncertain. CDR1 is SGHTS and CDR2 is YDEGEE in the germline V gene. The V gene lost 3 bases and the J gene lost 5 bases, with 11 bases spanning the gap. CDR3 size: 13 residues. CDR3 in amino acids: CASSSEVTYGYTF. The CDR3 coding sequence is TGTGCCAGCAGCTCGGAGGTGACTTATGGCTACACCTTC. The full variable domain, its missing parts supplied by reference TRBV5-8 and TRBJ1-2, is EAGVTQSPTHLIKTRGQQATLRCSPISGHTSVYWYQQALGLGLQFLLWYDEGEERNRGNFPPRFSGRQFPNYSSELNVNALELEDSALYLCASSSEVTYGYTFGSGTRLTVV.